The clone carrying this T cell receptor beta chain was picked up a small number of times. The antigen is unknown. This specimen comes from a study of sequential checkpoint blockade in melanoma. Overall study results and limits: In arm A, pretreatment tumor clonality was associated with response.

TCRdb's copy holds only in-frame clones and misses some; the assay was immunoSEQ multiplex PCR. Of more than 4,500 clones listed, more than 15% are singletons. As to treatment: randomized to nivolumab then ipilimumab (arm A) or the reverse (arm B). None of the patients previously received DNA-damaging chemotherapy. CDR3 length equals 15 residues. The junction had 3 bases not matched to a gene; V was cut back by 0 bases and J by 3 bases. The V gene's germline CDR1 is GTSNPN and CDR2 SVGIG (reference sequence). The gene calls are TRBV30 and TRBJ2-2, with 8 bases matching TRBD2. The sample in question was tumor tissue (inferred from file names), obtained from a patient given nivolumab and ipilimumab in sequence. The sequence came from a human donor with melanoma. CDR3 in amino acids: CAWSVGGADTGELFF. The DNA of the CDR3 is TGTGCCTGGAGTGTCGGGGGGGCCGACACCGGGGAGCTGTTTTTT.